This entry is about one TCR beta chain. This table comes from immunoSEQ multiplex PCR, and its TCRdb copy is limited to in-frame clones, with some not included. The sample includes about 130,000 clones, approximately 90% of them seen just once. This entry belongs to a study of control samples from healthy donors and cancer patients. The V gene's germline CDR1 is SGHRS and CDR2 YFSETQ. The CDR3 length is 15 residues. The junction had 7 bases not matched to a gene; V was cut back by 4 bases and J by 2 bases. The sequenced material came from blood. The sequence was obtained from a young man in good health. This chain links TRBV5-1 with TRBJ1-1; 8 bases are a match to TRBD1. The DNA for the CDR3 is TGCGCCAGCAGCCTTGACAGGGGTAAAAACACTGAAGCTTTCTTT. Encoded protein: CASSLDRGKNTEAFF.